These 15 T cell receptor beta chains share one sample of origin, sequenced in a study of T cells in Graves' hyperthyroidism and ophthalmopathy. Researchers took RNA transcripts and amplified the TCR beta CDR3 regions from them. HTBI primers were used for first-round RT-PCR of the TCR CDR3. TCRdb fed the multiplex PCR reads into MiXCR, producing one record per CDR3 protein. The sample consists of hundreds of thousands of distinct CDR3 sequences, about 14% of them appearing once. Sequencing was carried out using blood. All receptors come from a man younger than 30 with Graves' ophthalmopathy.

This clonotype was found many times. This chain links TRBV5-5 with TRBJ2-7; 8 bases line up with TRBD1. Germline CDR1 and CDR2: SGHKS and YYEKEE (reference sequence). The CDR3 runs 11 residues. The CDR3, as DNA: TGTGCGACCTCAGGGGGCATAGAGCAGTACTTC. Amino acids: CATSGGIEQYF.

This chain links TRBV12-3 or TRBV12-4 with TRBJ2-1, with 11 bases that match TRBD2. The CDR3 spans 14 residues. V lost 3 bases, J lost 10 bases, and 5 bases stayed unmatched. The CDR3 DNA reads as TGTGCCAGCAGTTTCCTGCTAGCGGGGGGCGAGCAGTTCTTC. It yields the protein CASSFLLAGGEQFF.

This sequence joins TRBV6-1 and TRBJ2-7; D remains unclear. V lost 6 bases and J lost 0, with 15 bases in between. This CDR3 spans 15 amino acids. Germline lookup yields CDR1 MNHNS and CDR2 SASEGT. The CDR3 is CASSLGSASSYEQYF. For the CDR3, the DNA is TGTGCCAGCAGCCTCGGGTCGGCAAGCTCCTACGAGCAGTACTTC.

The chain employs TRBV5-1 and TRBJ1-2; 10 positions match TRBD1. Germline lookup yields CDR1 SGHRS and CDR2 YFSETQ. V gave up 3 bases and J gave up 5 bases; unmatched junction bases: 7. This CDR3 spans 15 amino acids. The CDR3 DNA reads TGCGCCAGCAGCTCCCCGGGACAGGGGAGTTATGGCTACACCTTC. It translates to CASSSPGQGSYGYTF.

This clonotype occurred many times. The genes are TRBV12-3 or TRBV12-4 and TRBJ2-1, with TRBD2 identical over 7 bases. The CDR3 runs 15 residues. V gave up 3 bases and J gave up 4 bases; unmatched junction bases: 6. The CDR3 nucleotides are TGTGCCAGCAGTTTGAGGCGGGAGCGGTACAATGAGCAGTTCTTC. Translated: CASSLRRERYNEQFF.

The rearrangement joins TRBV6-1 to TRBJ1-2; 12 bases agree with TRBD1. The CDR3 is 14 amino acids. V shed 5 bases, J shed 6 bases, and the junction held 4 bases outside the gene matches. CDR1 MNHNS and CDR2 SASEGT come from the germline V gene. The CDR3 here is CASSIRDRGHGYTF. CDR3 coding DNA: TGTGCCAGCAGTATCCGGGACAGGGGGCATGGCTACACCTTC.

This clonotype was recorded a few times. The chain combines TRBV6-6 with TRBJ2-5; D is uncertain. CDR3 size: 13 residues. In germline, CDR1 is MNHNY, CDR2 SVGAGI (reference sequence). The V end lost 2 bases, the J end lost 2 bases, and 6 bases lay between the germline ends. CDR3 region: CASSYDHQETQYF. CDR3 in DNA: TGTGCCAGCAGTTACGACCATCAAGAGACCCAGTACTTC.

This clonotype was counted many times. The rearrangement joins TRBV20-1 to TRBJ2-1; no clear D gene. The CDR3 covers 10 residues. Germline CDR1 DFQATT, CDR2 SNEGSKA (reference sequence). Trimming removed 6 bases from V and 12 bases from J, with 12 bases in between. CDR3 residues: CSADLVRQFF. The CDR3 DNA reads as TGCAGTGCGGATCTAGTTAGGCAGTTCTTC.

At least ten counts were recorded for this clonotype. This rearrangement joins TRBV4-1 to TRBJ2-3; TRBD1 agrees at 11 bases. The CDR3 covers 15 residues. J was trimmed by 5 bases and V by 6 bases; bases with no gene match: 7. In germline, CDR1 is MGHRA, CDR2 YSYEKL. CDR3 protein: CASRKGTGGQDTQYF. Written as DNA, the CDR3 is TGCGCCAGCAGAAAGGGGACAGGGGGGCAAGATACGCAGTATTTT.

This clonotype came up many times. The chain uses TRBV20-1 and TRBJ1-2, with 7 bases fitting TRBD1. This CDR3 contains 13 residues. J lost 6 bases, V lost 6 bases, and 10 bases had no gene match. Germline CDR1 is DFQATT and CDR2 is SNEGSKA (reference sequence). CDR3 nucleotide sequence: TGCAGTGCACCGACAGGGAGAGGAGATGGCTACACCTTC. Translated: CSAPTGRGDGYTF.

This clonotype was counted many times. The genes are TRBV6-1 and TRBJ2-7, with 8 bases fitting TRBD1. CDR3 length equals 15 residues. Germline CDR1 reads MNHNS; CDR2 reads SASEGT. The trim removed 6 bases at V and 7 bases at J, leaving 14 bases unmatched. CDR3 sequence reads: CASSQTGTGASEQYF. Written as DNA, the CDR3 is TGTGCCAGCAGCCAAACCGGGACAGGCGCCTCGGAGCAGTACTTC.

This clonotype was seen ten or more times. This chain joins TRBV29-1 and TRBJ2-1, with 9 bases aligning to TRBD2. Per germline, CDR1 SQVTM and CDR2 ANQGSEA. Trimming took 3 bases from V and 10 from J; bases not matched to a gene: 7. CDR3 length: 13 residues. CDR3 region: CSVDLAGGGEQFF. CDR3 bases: TGCAGCGTTGATTTGGCGGGAGGGGGGGAGCAGTTCTTC.

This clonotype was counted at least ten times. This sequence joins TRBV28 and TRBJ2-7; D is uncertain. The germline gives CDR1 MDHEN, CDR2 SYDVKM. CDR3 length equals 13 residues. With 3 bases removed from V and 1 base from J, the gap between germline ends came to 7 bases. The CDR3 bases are TGTGCCAGCAGTTTCGCCAGTTCCTACGAGCAGTACTTC. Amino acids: CASSFASSYEQYF.

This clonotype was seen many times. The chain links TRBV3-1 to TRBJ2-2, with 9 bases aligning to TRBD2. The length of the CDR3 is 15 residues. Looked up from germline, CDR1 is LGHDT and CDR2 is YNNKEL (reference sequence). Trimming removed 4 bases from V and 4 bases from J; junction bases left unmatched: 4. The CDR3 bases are TGTGCCAGCAGCCGTAGCGGGAGTGGCACCGGGGAGCTGTTTTTT. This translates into CASSRSGSGTGELFF.

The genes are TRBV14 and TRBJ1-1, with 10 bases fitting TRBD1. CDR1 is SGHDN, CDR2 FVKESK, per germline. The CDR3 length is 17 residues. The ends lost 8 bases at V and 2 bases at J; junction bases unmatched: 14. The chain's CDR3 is CASGFRDRGPFNTEAFF. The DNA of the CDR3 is TGTGCCAGCGGCTTCCGGGACAGGGGCCCTTTTAACACTGAAGCTTTCTTT.